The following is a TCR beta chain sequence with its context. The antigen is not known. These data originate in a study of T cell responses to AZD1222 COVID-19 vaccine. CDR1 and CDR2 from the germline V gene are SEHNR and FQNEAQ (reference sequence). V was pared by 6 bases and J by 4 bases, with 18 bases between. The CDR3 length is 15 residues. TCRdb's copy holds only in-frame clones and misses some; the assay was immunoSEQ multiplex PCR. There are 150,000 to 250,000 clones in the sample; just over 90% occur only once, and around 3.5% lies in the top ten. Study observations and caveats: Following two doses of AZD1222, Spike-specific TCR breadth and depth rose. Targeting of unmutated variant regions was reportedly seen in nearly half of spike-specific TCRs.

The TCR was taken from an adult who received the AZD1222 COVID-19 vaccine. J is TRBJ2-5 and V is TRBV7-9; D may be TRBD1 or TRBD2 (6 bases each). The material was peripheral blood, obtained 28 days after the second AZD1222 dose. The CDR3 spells CASSLFVGGGETQYF. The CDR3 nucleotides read TGTGCCAGCAGTCTCTTCGTCGGAGGGGGAGAGACCCAGTACTTC.